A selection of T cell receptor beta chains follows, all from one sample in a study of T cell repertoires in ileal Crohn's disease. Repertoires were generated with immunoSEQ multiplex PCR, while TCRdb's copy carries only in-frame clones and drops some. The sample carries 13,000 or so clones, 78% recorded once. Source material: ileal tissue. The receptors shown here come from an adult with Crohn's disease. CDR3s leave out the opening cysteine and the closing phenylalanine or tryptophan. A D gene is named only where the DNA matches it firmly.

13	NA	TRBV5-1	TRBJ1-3	ASSLGHSSGNTIY
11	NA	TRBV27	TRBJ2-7	ASSLSIASEQY
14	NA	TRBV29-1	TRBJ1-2	SVYTLRDSPWYGYT
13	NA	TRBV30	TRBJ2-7	AWSVGVVSSYEQY
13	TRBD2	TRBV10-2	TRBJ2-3	ASKDGGGRVDTQY
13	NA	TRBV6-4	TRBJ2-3	ASSDSADSTDTQY
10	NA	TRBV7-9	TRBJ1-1	ASSSLQGEAF
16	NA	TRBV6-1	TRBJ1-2	ASSEGRTEVYQLYGYT
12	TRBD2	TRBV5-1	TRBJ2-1	ASSWGLEQGEQF
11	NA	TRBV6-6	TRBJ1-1	ASSFTGFTEAF
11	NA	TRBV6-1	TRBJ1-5	ASMTGEGQPQH
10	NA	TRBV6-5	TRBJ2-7	ASSDYGGEQY
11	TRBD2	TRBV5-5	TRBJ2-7	ASSFQAGGEQY
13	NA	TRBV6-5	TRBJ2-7	ASSYARSSGYEQY
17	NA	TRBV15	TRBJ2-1	ATSRERLGGASGYNEQF
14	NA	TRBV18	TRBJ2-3	ASSPLGQSDTDTQY
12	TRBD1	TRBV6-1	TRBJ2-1	ASGDRERYNEQF
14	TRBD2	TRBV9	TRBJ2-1	ASSRLAGATYNEQF
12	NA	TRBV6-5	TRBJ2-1	ASSYSMIRNEQF
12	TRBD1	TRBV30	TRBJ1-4	ACLRGPGNEKLF
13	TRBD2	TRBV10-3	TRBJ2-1	AISDGAGGTNEQF
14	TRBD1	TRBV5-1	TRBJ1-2	ASSLAQGAIGYGYT
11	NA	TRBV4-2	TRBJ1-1	ASKIDRGTEAF
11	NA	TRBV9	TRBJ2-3	ASGVRGMDTQY
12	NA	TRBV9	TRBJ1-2	ASSRDSGGYGYT
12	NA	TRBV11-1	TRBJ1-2	ASSFQGYDYGYT
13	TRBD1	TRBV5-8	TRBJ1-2	ASSLGQGRVYGYT
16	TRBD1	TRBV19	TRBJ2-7	ASSIRGQRELALYEQY
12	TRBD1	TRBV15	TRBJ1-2	ATALRGQAGGYT
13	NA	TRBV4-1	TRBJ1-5	ASSQLDSSNQPQH
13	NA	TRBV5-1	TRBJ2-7	ASSPAGAPLYEQY
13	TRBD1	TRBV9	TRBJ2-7	ASSVAGTETYEQY
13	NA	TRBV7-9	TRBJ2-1	ASSLADWIYNEQF
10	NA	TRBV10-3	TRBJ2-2	AISERVEELF
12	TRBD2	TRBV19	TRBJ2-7	ASSPRERGGEQY
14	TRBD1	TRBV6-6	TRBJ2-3	ASSLDRGRGADTQY
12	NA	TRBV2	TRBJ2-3	ASSGLASTDTQY
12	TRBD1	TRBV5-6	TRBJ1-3	ASSSTGAGNTIY
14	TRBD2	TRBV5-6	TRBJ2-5	ASSLGLAGGPETQY
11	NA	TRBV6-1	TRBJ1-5	ASSPTGHQPQH
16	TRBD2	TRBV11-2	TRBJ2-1	ASSTRRASGGLYNEQF
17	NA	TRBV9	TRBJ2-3	ASQGDLKDGGAPTDTQY
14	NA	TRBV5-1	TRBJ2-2	ASRPTSSKNTGELF
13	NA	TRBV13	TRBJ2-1	ASSSGHHSYNEQF
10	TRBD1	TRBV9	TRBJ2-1	ASSVAGQVPF
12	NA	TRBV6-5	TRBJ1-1	ASSYGGENTEAF
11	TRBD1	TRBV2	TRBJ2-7	ASKRDSAYEQY
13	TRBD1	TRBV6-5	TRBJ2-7	ASSFLPGQGYEQY
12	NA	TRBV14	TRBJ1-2	ASSMKRSPYGYT
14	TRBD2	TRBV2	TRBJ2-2	ASSERASGNTGELF
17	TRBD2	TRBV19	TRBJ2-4	ASSRGSGRAGEAKNIQY
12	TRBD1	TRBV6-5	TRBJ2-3	ASSWDRATDTQY
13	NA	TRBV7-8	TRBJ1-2	ASSFSGRENYGYT
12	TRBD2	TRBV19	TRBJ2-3	ASKLAGVSDTQY
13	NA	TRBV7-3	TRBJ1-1	ASSSSGGVNTEAF
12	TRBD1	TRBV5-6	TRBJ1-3	ASSAGGSGNTIY
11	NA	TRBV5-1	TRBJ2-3	ASRGDGTDTQY
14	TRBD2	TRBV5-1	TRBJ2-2	ASSLGGRANTGELF
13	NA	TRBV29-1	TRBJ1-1	SVEDPTALNTEAF